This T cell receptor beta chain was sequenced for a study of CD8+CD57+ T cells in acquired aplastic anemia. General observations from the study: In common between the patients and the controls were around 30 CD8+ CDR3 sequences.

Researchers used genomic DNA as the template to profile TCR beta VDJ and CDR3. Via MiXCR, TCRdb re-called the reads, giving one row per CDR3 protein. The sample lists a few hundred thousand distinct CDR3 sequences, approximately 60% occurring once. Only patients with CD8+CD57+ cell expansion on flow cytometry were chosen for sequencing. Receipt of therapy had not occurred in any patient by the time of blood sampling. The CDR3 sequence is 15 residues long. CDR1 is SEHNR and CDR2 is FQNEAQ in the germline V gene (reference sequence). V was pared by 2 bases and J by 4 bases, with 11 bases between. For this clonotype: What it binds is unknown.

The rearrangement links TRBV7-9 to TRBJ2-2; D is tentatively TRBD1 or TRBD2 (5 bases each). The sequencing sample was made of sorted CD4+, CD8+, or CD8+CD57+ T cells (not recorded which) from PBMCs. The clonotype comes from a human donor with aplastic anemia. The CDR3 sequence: CASSLRGELTGELFF. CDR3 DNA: TGTGCCAGCAGCTTAAGAGGGGAGCTCACCGGGGAGCTGTTTTTT.